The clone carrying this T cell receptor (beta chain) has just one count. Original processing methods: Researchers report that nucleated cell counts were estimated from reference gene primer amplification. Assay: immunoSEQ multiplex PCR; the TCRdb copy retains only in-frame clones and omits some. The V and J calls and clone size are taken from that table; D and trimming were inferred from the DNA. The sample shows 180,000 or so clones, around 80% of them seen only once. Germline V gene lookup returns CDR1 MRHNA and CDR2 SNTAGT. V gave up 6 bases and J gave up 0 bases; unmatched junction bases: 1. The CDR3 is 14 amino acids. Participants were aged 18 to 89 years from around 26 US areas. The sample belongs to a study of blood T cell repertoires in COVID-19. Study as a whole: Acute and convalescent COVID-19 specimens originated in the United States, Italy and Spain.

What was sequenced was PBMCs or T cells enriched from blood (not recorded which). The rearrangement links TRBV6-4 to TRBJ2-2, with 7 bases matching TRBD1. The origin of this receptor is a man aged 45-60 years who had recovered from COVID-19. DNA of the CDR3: TGTGCCAGCAGAACAGGGGCGAACACCGGGGAGCTGTTTTTT. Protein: CASRTGANTGELFF.